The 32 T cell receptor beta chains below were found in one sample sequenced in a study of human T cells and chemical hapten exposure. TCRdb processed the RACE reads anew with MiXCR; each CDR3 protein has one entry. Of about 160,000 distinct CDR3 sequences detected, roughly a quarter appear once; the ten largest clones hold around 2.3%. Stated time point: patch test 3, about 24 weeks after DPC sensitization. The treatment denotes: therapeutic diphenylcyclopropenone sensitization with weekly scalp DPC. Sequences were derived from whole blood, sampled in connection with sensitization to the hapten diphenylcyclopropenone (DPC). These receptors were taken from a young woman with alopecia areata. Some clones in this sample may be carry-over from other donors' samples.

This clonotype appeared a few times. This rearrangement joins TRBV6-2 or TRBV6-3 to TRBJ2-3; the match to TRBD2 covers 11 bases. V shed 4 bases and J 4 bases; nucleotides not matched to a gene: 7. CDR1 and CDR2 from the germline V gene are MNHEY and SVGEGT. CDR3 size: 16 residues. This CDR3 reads CASSSPGLAASDTQYF. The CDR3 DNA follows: TGTGCCAGCAGTTCCCCGGGACTAGCGGCCTCAGATACGCAGTATTTT.

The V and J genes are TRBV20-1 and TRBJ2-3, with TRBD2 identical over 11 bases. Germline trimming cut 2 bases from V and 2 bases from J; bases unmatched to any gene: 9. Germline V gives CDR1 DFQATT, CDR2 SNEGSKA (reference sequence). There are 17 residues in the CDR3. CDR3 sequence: CSARLAGGVRTTDTQYF. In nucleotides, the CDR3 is TGCAGTGCTAGACTAGCGGGAGGCGTCCGTACCACAGATACGCAGTATTTT.

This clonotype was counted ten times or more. In nucleotides, the CDR3 is TGTGCCAGCAGCCAAGACAGGGAGACCCAGTACTTC. Translating it yields CASSQDRETQYF. The chain joins TRBV4-2 to TRBJ2-5; D is unclear. The V end lost 0 bases, the J end lost 5 bases, and 4 bases lay between the germline ends. The germline V gene has CDR1 LGHNA and CDR2 YNFKEQ. The CDR3 contains 12 residues.

CDR3 residues: CASSLDGLAGGEETQYF. The DNA for the CDR3 is TGTGCCAGCAGCTTAGATGGACTAGCGGGGGGCGAAGAGACCCAGTACTTC. The rearrangement links TRBV7-2 to TRBJ2-5; the match to TRBD2 covers 14 bases. The CDR3 contains 17 residues. After removal of 1 base from V and 3 bases from J, the junction contained 4 bases not matched to a gene. Germline loops: CDR1 SGHTA, CDR2 FQGNSA. The whole variable domain, remainder taken from reference TRBV7-2 and TRBJ2-5, is GAGVSQSPSNKVTEKGKDVELRCDPISGHTALYWYRQSLGQGLEFLIYFQGNSAPDKSGLPSDRFSAERTGGSVSTLTIQRTQQEDSAVYLCASSLDGLAGGEETQYFGPGTRLLVL.

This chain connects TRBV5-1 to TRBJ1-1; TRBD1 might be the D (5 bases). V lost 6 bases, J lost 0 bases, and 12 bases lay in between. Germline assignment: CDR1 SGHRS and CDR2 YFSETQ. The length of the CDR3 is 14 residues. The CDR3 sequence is CASTRSGVNTEAFF. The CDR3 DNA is TGCGCCAGCACCAGGTCGGGGGTGAACACTGAAGCTTTCTTT.

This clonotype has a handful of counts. CDR3 nucleotide sequence: TGTGCCAGCAGTTTGTTGGGGGGCCTGGAAACCCAGTACTTC. Its protein is CASSLLGGLETQYF. V gene TRBV27 combines with J gene TRBJ2-5; D is perhaps TRBD1 or TRBD2 (6 bases each). V lost 3 bases and J 8 bases, leaving 16 bases between the germline ends. The CDR3 has 14 residues. Per the germline V gene, CDR1 is MNHEY and CDR2 is SMNVEV (reference sequence).

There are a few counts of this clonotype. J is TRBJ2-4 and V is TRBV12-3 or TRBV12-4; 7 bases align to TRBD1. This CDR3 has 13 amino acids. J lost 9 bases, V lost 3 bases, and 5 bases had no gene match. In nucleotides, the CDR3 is TGTGCCAGCAGTTTTGGGGACAGCGGCATTCAGTACTTC. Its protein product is CASSFGDSGIQYF.

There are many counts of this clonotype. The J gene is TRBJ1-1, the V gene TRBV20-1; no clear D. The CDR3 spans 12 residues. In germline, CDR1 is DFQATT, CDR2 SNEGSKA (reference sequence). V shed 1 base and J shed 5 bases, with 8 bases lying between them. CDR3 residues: CSARAGLTEAFF. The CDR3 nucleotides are TGCAGTGCTAGAGCGGGGTTGACTGAAGCTTTCTTT.

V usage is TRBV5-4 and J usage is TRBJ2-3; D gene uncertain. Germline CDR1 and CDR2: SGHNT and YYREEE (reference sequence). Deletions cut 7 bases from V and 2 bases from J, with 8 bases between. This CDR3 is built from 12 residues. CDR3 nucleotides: TGTGCCAGCGGAGTTAACACAGATACGCAGTATTTT. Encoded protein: CASGVNTDTQYF.

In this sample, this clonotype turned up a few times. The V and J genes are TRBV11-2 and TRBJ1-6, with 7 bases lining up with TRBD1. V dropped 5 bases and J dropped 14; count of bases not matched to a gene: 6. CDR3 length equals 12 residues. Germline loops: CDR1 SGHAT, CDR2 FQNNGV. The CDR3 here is CASSIGQAALHF. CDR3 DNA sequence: TGTGCCAGCAGCATCGGACAGGCAGCCCTCCACTTT. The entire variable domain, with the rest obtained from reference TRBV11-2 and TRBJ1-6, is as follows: EAGVAQSPRYKIIEKRQSVAFWCNPISGHATLYWYQQILGQGPKLLIQFQNNGVVDDSQLPKDRFSAERLKGVDSTLKIQPAKLEDSAVYLCASSIGQAALHFGNGTRLTVT.

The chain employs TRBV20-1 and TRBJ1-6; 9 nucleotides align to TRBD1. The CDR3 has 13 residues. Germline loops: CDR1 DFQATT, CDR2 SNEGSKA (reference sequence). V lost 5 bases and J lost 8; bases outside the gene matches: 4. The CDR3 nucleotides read TGCAGTGCTCAGGACAGGGGAGATTCACCCCTCCACTTT. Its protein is CSAQDRGDSPLHF.

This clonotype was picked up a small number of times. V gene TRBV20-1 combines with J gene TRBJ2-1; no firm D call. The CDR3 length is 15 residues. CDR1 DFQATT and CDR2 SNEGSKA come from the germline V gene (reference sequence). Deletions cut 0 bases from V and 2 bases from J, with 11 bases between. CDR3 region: CSARDVVVTYNEQFF. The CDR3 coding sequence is TGCAGTGCTAGAGATGTCGTGGTAACCTACAATGAGCAGTTCTTC.

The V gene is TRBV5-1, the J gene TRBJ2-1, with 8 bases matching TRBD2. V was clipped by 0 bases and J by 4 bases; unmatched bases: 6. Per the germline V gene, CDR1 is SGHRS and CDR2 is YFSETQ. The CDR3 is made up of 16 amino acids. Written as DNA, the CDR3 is TGCGCCAGCAGCTTGGAACTAGCGGAGGGTTACAATGAGCAGTTCTTC. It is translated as CASSLELAEGYNEQFF.

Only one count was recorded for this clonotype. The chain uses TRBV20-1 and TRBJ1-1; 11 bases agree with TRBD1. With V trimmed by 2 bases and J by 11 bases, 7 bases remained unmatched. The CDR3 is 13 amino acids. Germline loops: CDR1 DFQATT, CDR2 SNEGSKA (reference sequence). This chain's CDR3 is CSARLPGQGGAFF. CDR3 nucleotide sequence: TGCAGTGCTAGACTCCCGGGACAGGGGGGCGCTTTCTTT.

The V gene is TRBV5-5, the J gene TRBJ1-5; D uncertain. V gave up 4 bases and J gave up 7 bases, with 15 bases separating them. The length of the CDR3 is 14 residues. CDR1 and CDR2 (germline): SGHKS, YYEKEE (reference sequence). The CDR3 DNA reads TGTGCCAGCAGCCCGGGATTTCTGGGCCAGCCCCAGCATTTT. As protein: CASSPGFLGQPQHF.

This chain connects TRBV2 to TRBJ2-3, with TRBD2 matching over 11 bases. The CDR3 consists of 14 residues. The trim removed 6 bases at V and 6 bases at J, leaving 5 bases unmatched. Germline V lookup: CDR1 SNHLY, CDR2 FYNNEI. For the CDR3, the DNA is TGTGCCAGCAGAAGGACTAGCGGGTCGGATACGCAGTATTTT. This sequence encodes CASRRTSGSDTQYF.

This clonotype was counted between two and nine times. CDR3 in DNA: TGTGCCAGCAGCCCCGGGACTAAGCTCTACGAGCAGTACTTC. Its translation: CASSPGTKLYEQYF. This sequence joins TRBV11-1 and TRBJ2-7; TRBD2 matches at 7 bases. Trimming at V came to 5 bases and at J to 3 bases, leaving 7 bases not matched to a gene. CDR1 and CDR2 (germline): SGHAT, FQDESV (reference sequence). This CDR3 region has 14 residues.

DNA of the CDR3: TGTGCCAGTAGTATTGACTGGGGCACCGGGGAGCTGTTTTTT. Amino acids: CASSIDWGTGELFF. The chain couples TRBV19 to TRBJ2-2; D is undetermined. The CDR3 is 14 residues long. Germline lookup yields CDR1 LNHDA and CDR2 SQIVND (reference sequence). V was cut by 3 bases and J by 4 bases, with 9 bases left in between.

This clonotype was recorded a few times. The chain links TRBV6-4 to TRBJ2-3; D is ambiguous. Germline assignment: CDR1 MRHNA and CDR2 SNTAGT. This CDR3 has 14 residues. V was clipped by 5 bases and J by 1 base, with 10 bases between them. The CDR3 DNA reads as TGTGCCAGCAGTAAAGAGCCGGGCACAGATACGCAGTATTTT. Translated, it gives CASSKEPGTDTQYF.

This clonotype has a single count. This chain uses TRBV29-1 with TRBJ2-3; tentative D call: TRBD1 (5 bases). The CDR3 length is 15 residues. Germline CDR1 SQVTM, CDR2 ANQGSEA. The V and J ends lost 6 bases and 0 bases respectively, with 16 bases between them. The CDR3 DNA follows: TGCAGCGTGGGGCAGTTGACCTCTAGCACAGATACGCAGTATTTT. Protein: CSVGQLTSSTDTQYF.

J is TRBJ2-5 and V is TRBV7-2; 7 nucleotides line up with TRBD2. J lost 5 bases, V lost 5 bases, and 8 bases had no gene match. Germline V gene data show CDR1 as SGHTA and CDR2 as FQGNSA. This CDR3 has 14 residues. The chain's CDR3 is CASSLSGPGETQYF. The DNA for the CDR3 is TGTGCCAGCAGCCTTAGCGGGCCCGGGGAGACCCAGTACTTC.

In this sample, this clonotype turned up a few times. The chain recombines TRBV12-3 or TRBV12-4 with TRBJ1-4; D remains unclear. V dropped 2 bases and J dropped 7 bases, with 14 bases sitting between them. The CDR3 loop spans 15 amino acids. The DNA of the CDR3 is TGTGCCAGCAGTTTAATGGCGGGGTCTGGTGAAAAACTGTTTTTT. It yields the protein CASSLMAGSGEKLFF.

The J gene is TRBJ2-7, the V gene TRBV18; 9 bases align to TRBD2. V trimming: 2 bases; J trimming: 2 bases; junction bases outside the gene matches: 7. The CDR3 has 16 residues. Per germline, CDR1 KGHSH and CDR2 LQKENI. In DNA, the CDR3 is TGTGCCAGCTCACCAAAGGGGCGGGGGGGCCCCTACGAGCAGTACTTC. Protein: CASSPKGRGGPYEQYF. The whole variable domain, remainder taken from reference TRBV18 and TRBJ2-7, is NAGVMQNPRHLVRRRGQEARLRCSPMKGHSHVYWYRQLPEEGLKFMVYLQKENIIDESGMPKERFSAEFPKEGPSILRIQQVVRGDSAAYFCASSPKGRGGPYEQYFGPGTRLTVT.

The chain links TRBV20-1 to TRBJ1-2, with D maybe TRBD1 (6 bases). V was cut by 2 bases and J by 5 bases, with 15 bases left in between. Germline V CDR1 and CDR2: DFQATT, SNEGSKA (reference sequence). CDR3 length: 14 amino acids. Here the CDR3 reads CSARPVGAGYGYTF. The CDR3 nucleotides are TGCAGTGCTAGACCCGTGGGGGCAGGGTATGGCTACACCTTC.

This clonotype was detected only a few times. CDR3 in DNA: TGTGCCAGCTCACCTCCCCACAGGGTATCATCTGGCTACACCTTC. Its translation: CASSPPHRVSSGYTF. The chain joins TRBV18 to TRBJ1-2; possible D gene TRBD1, 6 bases. V was pared by 3 bases and J by 7 bases, with 18 bases between. The CDR3 length is 15 residues. Germline CDR1 KGHSH, CDR2 LQKENI.

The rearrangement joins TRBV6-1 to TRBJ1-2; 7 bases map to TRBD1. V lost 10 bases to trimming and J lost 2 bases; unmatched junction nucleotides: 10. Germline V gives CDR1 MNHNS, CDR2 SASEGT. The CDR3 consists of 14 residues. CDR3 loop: CATRTGTANYGYTF. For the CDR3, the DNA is TGTGCCACACGGACCGGGACAGCAAACTATGGCTACACCTTC.

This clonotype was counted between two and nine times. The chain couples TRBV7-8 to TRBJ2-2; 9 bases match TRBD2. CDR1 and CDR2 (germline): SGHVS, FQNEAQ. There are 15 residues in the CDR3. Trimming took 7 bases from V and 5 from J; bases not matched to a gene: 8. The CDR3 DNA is TGTGCCAGCATGCGAACTAGCGGGTTGACCGGGGAGCTGTTTTTT. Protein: CASMRTSGLTGELFF.

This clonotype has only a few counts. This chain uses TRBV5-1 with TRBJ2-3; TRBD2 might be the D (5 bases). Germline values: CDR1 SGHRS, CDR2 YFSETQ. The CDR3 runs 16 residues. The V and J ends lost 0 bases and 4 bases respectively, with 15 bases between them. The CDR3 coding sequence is TGCGCCAGCAGCTTGGTGGGGAGAGAGGGTCCAGATACGCAGTATTTT. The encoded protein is CASSLVGREGPDTQYF.

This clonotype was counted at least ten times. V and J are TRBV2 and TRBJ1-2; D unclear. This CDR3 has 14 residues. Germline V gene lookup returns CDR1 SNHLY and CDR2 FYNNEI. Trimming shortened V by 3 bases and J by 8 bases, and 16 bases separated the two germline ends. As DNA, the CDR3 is TGTGCCAGCAGTGACGGAAGCTGGGGAGGAGGCTACACCTTC. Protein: CASSDGSWGGGYTF.

CDR3 DNA: TGTGCCAGCAAAAAGTCTAGCGGGACCTACGAGCAGTACTTC. This gives the protein CASKKSSGTYEQYF. The J gene is TRBJ2-7, the V gene TRBV19; TRBD2 agrees at 9 bases. Germline values: CDR1 LNHDA, CDR2 SQIVND (reference sequence). The V gene end was trimmed by 9 bases and the J gene end by 2 bases; junction bases not matched to a gene: 8. The CDR3 is made up of 14 amino acids.

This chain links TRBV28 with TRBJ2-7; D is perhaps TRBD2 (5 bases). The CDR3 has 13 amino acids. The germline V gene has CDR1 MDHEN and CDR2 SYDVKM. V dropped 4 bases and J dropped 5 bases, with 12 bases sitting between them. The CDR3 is CASSSEGVDEQYF. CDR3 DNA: TGTGCCAGCAGTTCCGAGGGAGTAGACGAGCAGTACTTC. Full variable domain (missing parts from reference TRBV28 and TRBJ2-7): DVKVTQSSRYLVKRTGEKVFLECVQDMDHENMFWYRQDPGLGLRLIYFSYDVKMKEKGDIPEGYSVSREKKERFSLILESASTNQTSMYLCASSSEGVDEQYFGPGTRLTVT.

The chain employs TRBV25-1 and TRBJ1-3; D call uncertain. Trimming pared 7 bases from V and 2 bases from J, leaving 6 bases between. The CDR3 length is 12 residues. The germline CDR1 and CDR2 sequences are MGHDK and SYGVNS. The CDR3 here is CASTGPGNTIYF. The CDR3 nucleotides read TGTGCCAGCACAGGTCCTGGAAACACCATATATTTT.